A single sample gave rise to the 9 T cell receptor beta chains below, sequenced in a study of T cell repertoires in cytomegalovirus infection. Antigens for these TCRs are unknown. One entry per CDR3 protein results from TCRdb running MiXCR on the reads. The sample has hundreds of thousands of distinct CDR3 sequences, around 31% seen once. Sequencing used cultured PBMCs, obtained from culture after CMV antigen stimulation. The source is a human donor in good health (CMV status not recorded). Some clones in this sample may be carry-over from other donors' samples.

This sequence joins TRBV7-2 and TRBJ2-1; a weak D match, TRBD1 (6 bases). The CDR3 has 14 residues. Looked up from germline, CDR1 is SGHTA and CDR2 is FQGNSA. With 5 bases removed from V and 6 bases from J, the gap between germline ends came to 14 bases. Written as DNA, the CDR3 is TGTGCCAGCAGCCCAGGACAGAGTTCCAATGAGCAGTTCTTC. Translation gives CASSPGQSSNEQFF. Complete variable domain (other parts from reference TRBV7-2 and TRBJ2-1): GAGVSQSPSNKVTEKGKDVELRCDPISGHTALYWYRQSLGQGLEFLIYFQGNSAPDKSGLPSDRFSAERTGGSVSTLTIQRTQQEDSAVYLCASSPGQSSNEQFFGPGTRLTVL.

This sequence joins TRBV12-3 or TRBV12-4 and TRBJ1-2, with D possibly being TRBD1 (5 bases). This CDR3 region has 13 residues. The germline V and J ends were trimmed by 7 bases and 5 bases, with 14 bases remaining between them. CDR3 in DNA: TGTGCCAGCACCCTCGGGGGGATATATGGCTACACCTTC. It codes for CASTLGGIYGYTF.

This clonotype appeared a few times. J is TRBJ1-5 and V is TRBV19; TRBD1 aligns across 11 bases. The CDR3 totals 15 residues. Trimming cost V 5 bases and J 11 bases; bases outside gene matches: 11. Germline V gene data show CDR1 as LNHDA and CDR2 as SQIVND (reference sequence). The CDR3 DNA reads as TGTGCCAGTAGTCTACGGGACAGGGGGGAGAGGGCCCAGCATTTT. Protein sequence: CASSLRDRGERAQHF.

The chain couples TRBV7-8 to TRBJ1-4; TRBD1 matches at 8 bases. This CDR3 spans 17 amino acids. The V gene's germline CDR1 is SGHVS and CDR2 FQNEAQ. After removal of 5 bases from V and 0 bases from J, the junction contained 8 bases not matched to a gene. This CDR3 reads CASSRGQGSATNEKLFF. The CDR3 nucleotides are TGTGCCAGCAGCCGCGGACAGGGCTCGGCAACTAATGAAAAACTGTTTTTT.

This sequence joins TRBV6-1 and TRBJ1-2; D perhaps matches TRBD1 (6 bases). The CDR3 is made up of 15 amino acids. V was pared by 2 bases and J by 2 bases, with 12 bases between. Germline-derived CDR1 and CDR2 are MNHNS and SASEGT. CDR3: CASSETGPLNYGYTF. Here the CDR3 DNA reads TGTGCCAGCAGTGAAACAGGGCCCCTAAACTATGGCTACACCTTC.

The chain is built from TRBV12-3 or TRBV12-4 and TRBJ1-2; D is unresolved. The CDR3 has 13 amino acids. V was pared by 5 bases and J by 6 bases, with 13 bases between. The CDR3 bases are TGTGCCAGCAGTCCCCTCGTAGACGATGGCTACACCTTC. Amino acids: CASSPLVDDGYTF.

This chain uses TRBV12-3 or TRBV12-4 with TRBJ2-1; 8 bases map to TRBD2. The CDR3 extends over 14 amino acids. V lost 2 bases, J lost 9 bases, and 6 bases stayed unmatched. The CDR3 DNA sequence: TGTGCCAGCAGTTTAAGGCGGGAGGAGGGTGAGCAGTTCTTC. Translation gives CASSLRREEGEQFF.

The sample holds a few counts of this clonotype. The rearrangement uses TRBV7-2 and TRBJ1-2; TRBD1 is a possible D gene (5 bases). The V and J ends lost 1 base and 1 base respectively, with 10 bases between them. Germline CDR1 reads SGHTA; CDR2 reads FQGNSA. This CDR3 is 15 amino acids long. Here the CDR3 DNA reads TGTGCCAGCAGCTTAGTAGGGGTTGGTAACTATGGCTACACCTTC. Protein: CASSLVGVGNYGYTF.

The chain employs TRBV5-4 and TRBJ1-6; 7 nucleotides match TRBD1. V shed 3 bases, J shed 10 bases, and the junction held 7 bases outside the gene matches. Germline CDR1 and CDR2: SGHNT and YYREEE (reference sequence). The CDR3 extends over 14 amino acids. CDR3 in amino acids: CASSSRQGGSPLHF. In DNA, the CDR3 is TGTGCCAGCAGCTCCCGACAGGGAGGATCACCCCTCCACTTT.